This T cell receptor beta chain stems from a study of cytomegalovirus exposure and HLA in healthy donors. Researchers ran the PCR with 60 Vbeta and 13 Jbeta primers. TCRdb's table, derived via immunoSEQ multiplex PCR, lists solely in-frame clones and lacks some. The table shows over 150,000 clones, with about 71% occurring only once. Looked up from germline, CDR1 is LGHNA and CDR2 is YNFKEQ. V shed 8 bases and J shed 0 bases, with 13 bases lying between them. The CDR3 has 14 residues. Study-wide results and limits: Prediction of most subjects' HLA-A and HLA-B alleles by TCR beta sequences was reportedly accurate. Excluded were some V segments that proved indistinguishable, including TRBV6-2 and TRBV6-3.

Details on this clone: Its antigen is unknown.

The receptor was isolated from a middle-aged woman in good health and CMV-seropositive. Sequenced material: PBMCs. The chain combines TRBV4-2 with TRBJ1-1; D gene ambiguous. CDR3 in amino acids: CASGRDNMNTEAFF. The CDR3 nucleotides are TGTGCCAGCGGAAGAGACAACATGAACACTGAAGCTTTCTTT.